Described below is a single T cell receptor beta chain sequence and its context. The junction differs from germline at one of its ends, possibly a read error. This sample stems from a study of control samples from healthy donors and cancer patients. Generated by immunoSEQ multiplex PCR, the TCRdb table keeps only in-frame clones and is missing some. The profile shows about 120,000 clones, around 87% of them singletons. Sequenced sample: blood. The source is a man aged 25-40 years in good health.

The DNA for the CDR3 is TGCGCCAGCAGTGACGGGGTCCCCCTTCACTTC. Translated, it gives CASSDGVPLHF. V and J are TRBV10-2 and TRBJ2-5, with TRBD2 as a possible D gene (5 bases). The CDR3 covers 11 residues. The germline gives CDR1 WSHSY, CDR2 SAAADI.